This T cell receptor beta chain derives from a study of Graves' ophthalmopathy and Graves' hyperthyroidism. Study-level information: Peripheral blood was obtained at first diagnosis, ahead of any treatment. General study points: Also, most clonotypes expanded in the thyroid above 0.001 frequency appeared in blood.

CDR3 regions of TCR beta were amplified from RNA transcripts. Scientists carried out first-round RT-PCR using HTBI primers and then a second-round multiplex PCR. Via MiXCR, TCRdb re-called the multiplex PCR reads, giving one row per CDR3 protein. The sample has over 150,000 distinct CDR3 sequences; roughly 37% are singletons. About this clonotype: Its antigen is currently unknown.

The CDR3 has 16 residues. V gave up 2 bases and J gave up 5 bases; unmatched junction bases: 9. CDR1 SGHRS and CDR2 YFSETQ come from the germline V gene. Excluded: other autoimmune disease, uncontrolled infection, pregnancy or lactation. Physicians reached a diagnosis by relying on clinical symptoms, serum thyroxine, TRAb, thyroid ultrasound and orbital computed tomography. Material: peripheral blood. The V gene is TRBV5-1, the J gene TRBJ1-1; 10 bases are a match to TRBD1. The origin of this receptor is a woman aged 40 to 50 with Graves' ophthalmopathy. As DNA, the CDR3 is TGCGCCAGCAGCTTAACCGGGACAGGGGTAAAAACTGAAGCTTTCTTT. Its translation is CASSLTGTGVKTEAFF.